This T cell receptor beta chain is drawn from a study of beta chain features in type 1 diabetes. Every bit of the isolated RNA underwent reverse transcription, so sequencing read expressed TCRB transcripts. Generated by immunoSEQ multiplex PCR, the TCRdb table keeps only in-frame clones and is missing some. The sample holds 900,000 or so clones, 17% seen once. General observations from the study: There was a possibility that cDNA sequencing over-represented cells with high TCR expression. Naive, central memory and Treg TCRB repertoires seemed to resemble each other more closely in patients than they did in healthy donors.

Cell sorting via CD45RO/CCR7/CD25/CD127/CD95/CD27 was performed to obtain CD4+ naive, central memory, regulatory and stem cell-like memory cells. This clone was detected only a few times. The antigen remains undetermined. The CDR3 extends over 15 amino acids. Sequenced sample: naive CD4+ T cells from blood. The chain has TRBV21-1 and TRBJ1-5. TRBV21-1 is annotated as a pseudogene. The clonotype was recovered from a young woman in good health. For the CDR3, the DNA is TGTGCCAGCAGCCGGGAGGGGCACTACAATCAGCCCCAGCATTTT. It translates to CASSREGHYNQPQHF.